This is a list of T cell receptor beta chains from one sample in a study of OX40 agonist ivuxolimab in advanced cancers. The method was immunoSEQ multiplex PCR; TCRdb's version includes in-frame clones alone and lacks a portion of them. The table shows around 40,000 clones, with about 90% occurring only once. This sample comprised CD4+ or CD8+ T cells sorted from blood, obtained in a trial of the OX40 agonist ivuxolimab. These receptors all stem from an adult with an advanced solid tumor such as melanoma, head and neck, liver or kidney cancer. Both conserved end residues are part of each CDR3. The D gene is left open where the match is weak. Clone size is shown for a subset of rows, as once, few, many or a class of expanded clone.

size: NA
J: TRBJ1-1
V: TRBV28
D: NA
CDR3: CASSFLSEAFF
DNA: TGTGCCAGCAGTTTCCTGAGTGAAGCTTTCTTT

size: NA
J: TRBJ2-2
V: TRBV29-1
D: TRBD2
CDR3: CSVEGTSGTGELFF
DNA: TGCAGCGTTGAAGGGACTAGCGGGACCGGGGAGCTGTTTTTT

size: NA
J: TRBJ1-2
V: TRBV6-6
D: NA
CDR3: CASKVGGGRSYTF
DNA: TGTGCCAGCAAAGTCGGCGGGGGTAGAAGCTACACCTTC

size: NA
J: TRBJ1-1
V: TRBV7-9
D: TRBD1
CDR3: CASSHIQGEAFF
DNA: TGTGCCAGCAGCCACATTCAGGGGGAGGCTTTCTTT

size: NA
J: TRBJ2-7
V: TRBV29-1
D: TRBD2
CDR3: CSVEDAGHRGDRGQYF
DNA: TGCAGCGTTGAAGATGCTGGGCACCGGGGGGACCGTGGGCAGTACTTC

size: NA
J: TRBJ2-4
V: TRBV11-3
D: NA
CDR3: CASSLALAAGDLAKNIQYF
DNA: TGTGCCAGCAGCTTAGCGCTGGCAGCAGGGGATTTAGCCAAAAACATTCAGTACTTC

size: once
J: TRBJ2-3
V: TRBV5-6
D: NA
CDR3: CASSFVWPTSYTDTQYF
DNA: TGTGCCAGCAGCTTTGTATGGCCGACCTCCTACACAGATACGCAGTATTTT

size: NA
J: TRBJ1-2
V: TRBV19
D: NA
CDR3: CASSRGDYGYTF
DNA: TGTGCCAGTAGCAGGGGCGACTATGGCTACACCTTC

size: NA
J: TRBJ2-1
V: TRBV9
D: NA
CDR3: CASSVEREDEQFF
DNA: TGTGCCAGCAGCGTAGAGCGTGAGGATGAGCAGTTCTTC

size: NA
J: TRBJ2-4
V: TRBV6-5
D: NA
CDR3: CASTPQWAKNIQYF
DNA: TGTGCCAGCACCCCACAGTGGGCCAAAAACATTCAGTACTTC

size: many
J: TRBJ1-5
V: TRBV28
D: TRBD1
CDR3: CASSARQGGNQPQHF
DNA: TGTGCCAGCAGTGCCAGACAGGGGGGCAATCAGCCCCAGCATTTT

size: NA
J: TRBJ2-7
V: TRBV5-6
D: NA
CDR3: CASSLSGSLREQYF
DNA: TGTGCCAGCAGCTTGTCAGGCAGCCTTAGAGAGCAGTACTTC

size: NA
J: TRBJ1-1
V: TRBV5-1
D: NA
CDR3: CASSSPEADSMNTEAFF
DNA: TGCGCCAGCAGCTCCCCGGAGGCGGACAGTATGAACACTGAAGCTTTCTTT

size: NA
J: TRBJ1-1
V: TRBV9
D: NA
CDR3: CASSRGGNTEAFF
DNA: TGTGCCAGCAGCCGAGGGGGGAACACTGAAGCTTTCTTT

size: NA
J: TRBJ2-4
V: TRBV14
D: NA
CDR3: CASSLEGGIQYF
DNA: TGTGCCAGCAGCCTCGAAGGGGGCATTCAGTACTTC

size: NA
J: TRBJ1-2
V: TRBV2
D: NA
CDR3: CASSPGIPYGYTF
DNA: TGTGCCAGCAGCCCAGGGATCCCCTATGGCTACACCTTC

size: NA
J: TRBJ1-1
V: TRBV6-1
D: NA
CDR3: CASSEAGGYEAFF
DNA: TGTGCCAGCAGTGAAGCAGGAGGCTATGAAGCTTTCTTT

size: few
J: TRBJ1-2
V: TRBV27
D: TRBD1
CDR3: CASRSWTGGNYGYTF
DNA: TGTGCCAGCAGATCCTGGACAGGGGGCAATTATGGCTACACCTTC

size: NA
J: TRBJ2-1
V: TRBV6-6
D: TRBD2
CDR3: CASTRTVAGNHEQFF
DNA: TGTGCCAGCACCCGCACCGTAGCGGGAAACCATGAGCAGTTCTTC

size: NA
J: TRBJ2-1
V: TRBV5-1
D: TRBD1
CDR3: CASSQGQGAYNEQFF
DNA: TGCGCCAGCAGCCAAGGACAGGGGGCCTACAATGAGCAGTTCTTC

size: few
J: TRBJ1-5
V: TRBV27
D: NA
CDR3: CASSLVGRSNQPQHF
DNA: TGTGCCAGCAGTTTAGTGGGACGTAGCAATCAGCCCCAGCATTTT

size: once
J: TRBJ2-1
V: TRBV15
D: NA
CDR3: CATSRDRGSGLNEQFF
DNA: TGTGCCACCAGCAGAGATCGGGGGTCCGGACTCAATGAGCAGTTCTTC

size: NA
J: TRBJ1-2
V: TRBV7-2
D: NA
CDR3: CASSLRSTDSLDGYTF
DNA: TGTGCCAGCAGCCTACGATCGACTGACAGCTTAGATGGCTACACCTTC

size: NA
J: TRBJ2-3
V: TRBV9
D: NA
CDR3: CASSVVPAASTDTQYF
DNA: TGTGCCAGCAGCGTAGTGCCAGCGGCTAGCACAGATACGCAGTATTTT

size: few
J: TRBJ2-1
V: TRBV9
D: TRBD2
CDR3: CASSPRTSGGSMDEQFF
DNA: TGTGCCAGCAGCCCCCGGACTAGCGGGGGGAGTATGGATGAGCAGTTCTTC

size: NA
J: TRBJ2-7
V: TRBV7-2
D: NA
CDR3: CASSYRGGPYEQYF
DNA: TGTGCCAGCAGCTATCGCGGAGGGCCCTACGAGCAGTACTTC

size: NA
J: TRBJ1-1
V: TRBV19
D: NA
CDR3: CASRPYYGQQNTEAFF
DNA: TGTGCCAGTAGGCCTTATTACGGACAGCAGAACACTGAAGCTTTCTTT